Following are 29 T cell receptor delta chains from one sample sequenced in a study of Vδ1+ human thymocytes. Study-wide points: Thymic TRG and TRD repertoires appeared highly polyclonal.

RNA was extracted from the cells and then reverse transcribed. Multiplex PCR used pooled V-gene forward primers and a constant-region reverse primer to amplify CDR3s. TCRdb re-called clones from the multiplex PCR reads using CATT. Of roughly 56,000 delta-chain clones in the sample, about 15% are singletons; the top ten hold 0.3% to 0.45%. Antigen specificity for these receptors is unknown. Material: Vdelta1+ gamma-delta thymocytes from the thymus. Sample subset: FACS-sorted CD3+ TCRalphabeta- TCRVdelta1+ TCRVdelta2- thymocytes. These receptors originate from a girl under three years old who had congenital heart surgery.

This chain connects TRDV1 to TRDJ1; TRDD3 is a possible D gene (6 bases). The CDR3 is 21 residues long. Germline V lookup: CDR1 TSWWSYY, CDR2 QGS. V was pared by 3 bases and J by 0 bases, with 29 bases between. The CDR3 sequence is CALGERLRFGLLGLYTDKLIF. The DNA for the CDR3 is TGTGCTCTTGGGGAGAGGCTCCGATTTGGTTTACTGGGCCTGTACACCGATAAACTCATCTTT.

The gene calls are TRDV1 and TRDJ1, with a possible D match to TRDD2 (6 bases). This CDR3 region has 17 residues. Trimming left V 5 bases short and J 4 bases short, with 23 bases between. The germline V gene encodes CDR1 TSWWSYY and CDR2 QGS. CDR3 bases: TGTGCTCTTGGGAAGCGTCCTACAGGGGTTACGGGCGATAAACTCATCTTT. Its translation is CALGKRPTGVTGDKLIF.

The V call is TRDV1, the J call TRDJ1; 12 bases are shared with TRDD3. Looked up from germline, CDR1 is TSWWSYY and CDR2 is QGS. Germline trimming cut 1 base from V and 10 bases from J; bases unmatched to any gene: 31. CDR3 size: 23 residues. The CDR3, as DNA: TGTGCTCTTGGGGAACATTTGGGAGCGCGACCCGAGCCCAGTACTGGGGGATACCAGAGACTCATCTTT. Protein sequence: CALGEHLGARPEPSTGGYQRLIF.

This chain uses TRDV1 with TRDJ1; possible D gene TRDD3, 7 bases. Germline lookup yields CDR1 TSWWSYY and CDR2 QGS. CDR3 size: 19 residues. Trimming pared 0 bases from V and 0 bases from J, leaving 20 bases between. CDR3 sequence (DNA): TGTGCTCTTGGGGAACTTCTTCCTCAACTGGGGAGGTACACCGATAAACTCATCTTT. Protein product: CALGELLPQLGRYTDKLIF.

The chain has TRDV1 and TRDJ1; 7 nucleotides agree with TRDD2. This CDR3 is 23 amino acids long. Trimming cost V 3 bases and J 0 bases; bases outside gene matches: 28. Germline values: CDR1 TSWWSYY, CDR2 QGS. CDR3 nucleotide sequence: TGTGCTCTTGGGGACCATCTACTACGACCTTCCTCCGGGCCCCCTCCGTACACCGATAAACTCATCTTT. As protein: CALGDHLLRPSSGPPPYTDKLIF.

The chain has TRDV1 and TRDJ1, with TRDD3 matching over 9 bases. V was pared by 3 bases and J by 0 bases, with 14 bases of the junction left unmatched. Germline V gene sequence: CDR1 TSWWSYY, CDR2 QGS. This CDR3 is 19 amino acids long. As DNA, the CDR3 is TGTGCTCTTGGGGAGCAGAGACTGGGGGAACTCGCGTACACCGATAAACTCATCTTT. This translates into CALGEQRLGELAYTDKLIF.

This chain links TRDV1 with TRDJ1; 9 bases are shared with TRDD3. Losses at the gene ends were 5 bases for V and 4 bases for J; bases not matched to a gene: 17. Germline CDR1 reads TSWWSYY; CDR2 reads QGS. The CDR3 has 18 amino acids. The CDR3 sequence is CALGLKTLGTGGLDKLIF. CDR3 sequence (DNA): TGTGCTCTTGGGCTCAAGACCCTCGGTACTGGGGGACTCGATAAACTCATCTTT.

The rearrangement links TRDV1 to TRDJ1; no clear D. Germline CDR1 is TSWWSYY and CDR2 is QGS. V was clipped by 5 bases and J by 0 bases, with 28 bases between them. This CDR3 region has 20 residues. CDR3 protein: CALGQWWWVWPTLYTDKLIF. In nucleotides, the CDR3 is TGTGCTCTTGGGCAGTGGTGGTGGGTGTGGCCCACCCTGTACACCGATAAACTCATCTTT.

Of note for this clone: This may come from a read error, since a much larger clone is one base off. The rearrangement uses TRDV2 and TRDJ1; D is unresolved. The CDR3 is made up of 14 amino acids. Trimming pared 9 bases from V and 4 bases from J, leaving 20 bases between. Per germline, CDR1 GEAIGNYY and CDR2 EKD. The CDR3 here is CAAVTEPYIDKLIF. CDR3 coding DNA: TGTGCCGCCGTGACTGAACCGTACATCGATAAACTCATCTTT.

This clone was found a few times. The chain uses TRDV3 and TRDJ1, with D possibly being TRDD3 (5 bases). The length of the CDR3 is 22 residues. Germline assignment: CDR1 TVYSNPD and CDR2 GDNSRS (reference sequence). Trimming left V 4 bases short and J 0 bases short, with 39 bases between. The CDR3 sequence is CASIRAPVRIPVLEDYTDKLIF. Written as DNA, the CDR3 is TGTGCCTCAATACGGGCCCCAGTGAGGATCCCTGTACTGGAGGATTACACCGATAAACTCATCTTT.

This clone came up a few times. The limits of the CDR3 on the DNA are not certain, so only TCRdb's listed CDR3 is given. V is TRAV29/DV5 and J is TRDJ1; TRDD3 is the table's D call, not checked against the DNA. Germline CDR1 NSMFDY, CDR2 ISSIKDK. Ends included, the CDR3 has 20 residues. The CDR3 loop reads CSVLLCSKRRRTGGTDKLIF.

A remark on this clone: Other DNA sequences from this sample encode an identical CDR3 as well. The chain couples TRDV2 to TRDJ2; 8 nucleotides agree with TRDD3. V was clipped by 5 bases and J by 8 bases; unmatched bases: 12. Germline lookup yields CDR1 GEAIGNYY and CDR2 EKD. The CDR3 totals 15 residues. The CDR3, as DNA: TGTGCCTGTGGTGGGTGGGGGATGGCCCCGGCACAACTCTTCTTT. This encodes CACGGWGMAPAQLFF.

The V call is TRDV1, the J call TRDJ1, with D unresolved. The CDR3 loop spans 16 amino acids. The V gene lost 1 base and the J gene lost 0 bases, with 12 bases spanning the gap. Germline CDR1 and CDR2: TSWWSYY and QGS. CDR3 DNA: TGTGCTCTTGGGGAACCCCCGAACGGCCACACCGATAAACTCATCTTT. Encoded protein: CALGEPPNGHTDKLIF.

Comments on this clone: Only one base separates this from a far larger clonotype, so it likely reflects a read error. The identical CDR3 is also encoded by other nucleotide sequences in the sample. The rearrangement links TRAV29/DV5 to TRDJ2; D remains unclear. The CDR3 extends over 14 amino acids. From germline, CDR1 is NSMFDY and CDR2 ISSIKDK. The CDR3 DNA reads TGTGCCGTTACTACCGAAGCTTTGACAGCACAACTCTTCTTT. Its protein product is CAVTTEALTAQLFF.

This clone was observed a few times. The V gene is TRDV1, the J gene TRDJ1, with 7 bases that match TRDD3. V was clipped by 0 bases and J by 0 bases; unmatched bases: 16. CDR1 is TSWWSYY and CDR2 is QGS in the germline V gene. The CDR3 has 20 residues. The CDR3, as DNA: TGTGCTCTTGGGGAACTAGGGTCCTCGCTGGGGGGTAGGTACACCGATAAACTCATCTTT. It encodes CALGELGSSLGGRYTDKLIF.

This clone has more than one count but fewer than ten. Germline is not matched at one junction end, which may reflect a read error. V gene TRDV2 combines with J gene TRDJ1; 7 bases agree with TRDD3. The CDR3 length is 20 residues. Germline values: CDR1 GEAIGNYY, CDR2 EKD. The CDR3 loop reads CACDTIRLGIEENYTGKLIF. CDR3 coding DNA: TGTGCCTGTGACACGATTCGACTGGGGATTGAGGAGAACTACACCGGTAAACTCATCTTT.

This clone was observed a handful of times. This sequence joins TRDV2 and TRDJ1, with a weak D call TRDD3 (5 bases). V was pared by 2 bases and J by 0 bases, with 12 bases between. CDR1 and CDR2 from the germline V gene are GEAIGNYY and EKD. The CDR3 spans 15 residues. The CDR3 loop is CACDRGLRYTDKLIF. The CDR3 coding sequence is TGTGCCTGTGACAGGGGGCTGAGGTACACCGATAAACTCATCTTT.

The V gene is TRDV1, the J gene TRDJ1; 9 bases map to TRDD2. The germline gives CDR1 TSWWSYY, CDR2 QGS. V was pared by 3 bases and J by 0 bases, with 17 bases of the junction left unmatched. The CDR3 runs 20 residues. The chain's CDR3 is CALGDPFLLDRDSYTDKLIF. For the CDR3, the DNA is TGTGCTCTTGGGGACCCCTTCCTACTGGATAGGGACTCCTACACCGATAAACTCATCTTT.

This clone occurred a few times. J is TRDJ1 and V is TRDV1; D not certain. The CDR3 is 15 amino acids. V was pared by 4 bases and J by 0 bases, with 12 bases between. In germline, CDR1 is TSWWSYY, CDR2 QGS. The DNA for the CDR3 is TGTGCTCTTGGGGGCCTCCCAACTTACACCGATAAACTCATCTTT. Translated: CALGGLPTYTDKLIF.

The V call is TRDV1, the J call TRDJ1, with 7 bases identical to TRDD3. Trimming took 1 base from V and 0 from J; bases not matched to a gene: 11. Germline V gives CDR1 TSWWSYY, CDR2 QGS. CDR3 size: 18 residues. This chain's CDR3 is CALGEPHWGPAYTDKLIF. CDR3 DNA sequence: TGTGCTCTTGGGGAACCTCACTGGGGACCTGCGTACACCGATAAACTCATCTTT.

Worth noting for this clone: Given a much more abundant clone one base away, this may be a read error. Additional DNA sequences in this sample encode the identical CDR3. The genes are TRDV2 and TRDJ1, with 8 bases that match TRDD3. The germline gives CDR1 GEAIGNYY, CDR2 EKD. J lost 1 base, V lost 5 bases, and 26 bases had no gene match. CDR3 length: 21 residues. The CDR3 region has the DNA TGTGCCTGTGCCGATCTCTTAAAAAGATGTGCGGGGGATAAGTGCACCGATAAACTCATCTTT. This encodes CACADLLKRCAGDKCTDKLIF.

This clone turned up a few times. The V gene is TRDV1, the J gene TRDJ1, with 9 bases aligning to TRDD3. The ends lost 1 base at V and 2 bases at J; junction bases unmatched: 17. The CDR3 length is 20 residues. Germline V gives CDR1 TSWWSYY, CDR2 QGS. The CDR3 spells CALGERSYVGGYFRTDKLIF. CDR3 DNA sequence: TGTGCTCTTGGGGAACGTTCCTACGTTGGGGGATATTTTAGAACCGATAAACTCATCTTT.

This chain joins TRDV1 and TRDJ1; 10 positions agree with TRDD3. Germline V lookup: CDR1 TSWWSYY, CDR2 QGS. This CDR3 spans 17 amino acids. The V segment lost 1 base and the J segment 7 bases; nucleotides outside the gene matches: 12. This CDR3 reads CALGERHPGDTRSKLIF. The CDR3 region has the DNA TGTGCTCTTGGGGAACGACACCCGGGGGATACGCGGAGTAAACTCATCTTT.

This chain uses TRDV3 with TRDJ1; D might be TRDD3 (5 bases). The CDR3 is 14 residues long. V lost 5 bases to trimming and J lost 2 bases, with 18 bases between them. Per germline, CDR1 TVYSNPD and CDR2 GDNSRS (reference sequence). CDR3 sequence reads: CAPPRGGSTDKLIF. In DNA, the CDR3 is TGTGCCCCACCCCGAGGGGGTTCGACCGATAAACTCATCTTT.

This clone was seen only a few times. This chain joins TRDV1 and TRDJ1; 8 positions agree with TRDD3. The CDR3 sequence is 19 residues long. Germline V CDR1 and CDR2: TSWWSYY, QGS. V was pared by 4 bases and J by 0 bases, with 16 bases of the junction left unmatched. The CDR3: CALGVTSWGTLDHTDKLIF. The CDR3, as DNA: TGTGCTCTTGGGGTTACCTCCTGGGGGACTTTAGACCACACCGATAAACTCATCTTT.

This clone was counted a few times. The genes are TRDV1 and TRDJ1, with TRDD3 matching over 8 bases. This CDR3 region has 15 residues. CDR1 is TSWWSYY and CDR2 is QGS in the germline V gene. Trimming at V came to 3 bases and at J to 7 bases, leaving 10 bases not matched to a gene. CDR3 protein: CALGDSKAGDTKLIF. The CDR3 nucleotides read TGTGCTCTTGGGGACTCAAAAGCTGGGGATACTAAACTCATCTTT.

J is TRDJ1 and V is TRDV1, with D possibly matching TRDD3 (6 bases). Per germline, CDR1 TSWWSYY and CDR2 QGS. CDR3 length: 23 residues. V was clipped by 0 bases and J by 0 bases, with 32 bases between them. The CDR3 protein is CALGELPGRYPYWVDEYTDKLIF. DNA of the CDR3: TGTGCTCTTGGGGAACTTCCCGGACGCTACCCGTACTGGGTAGACGAGTACACCGATAAACTCATCTTT.

The chain employs TRDV1 and TRDJ1; 10 bases match TRDD3. This CDR3 has 18 residues. Per germline, CDR1 TSWWSYY and CDR2 QGS. V was pared by 4 bases and J by 0 bases, with 11 bases of the junction left unmatched. Written as DNA, the CDR3 is TGTGCTCTTGGGGCGACTTCTCCCACTGGGGGATACACCGATAAACTCATCTTT. Residues: CALGATSPTGGYTDKLIF.

This clone was seen more than once but under ten times. The chain joins TRDV1 to TRDJ1, with TRDD2 as a possible D gene (5 bases). CDR1 and CDR2 (germline): TSWWSYY, QGS. The CDR3 has 16 residues. V was trimmed by 5 bases and J by 4 bases, leaving 20 bases between them. The CDR3 DNA reads TGTGCTCTTGGGCCGGGCCTTCGAGCGCTCGGCGATAAACTCATCTTT. Translating gives CALGPGLRALGDKLIF.